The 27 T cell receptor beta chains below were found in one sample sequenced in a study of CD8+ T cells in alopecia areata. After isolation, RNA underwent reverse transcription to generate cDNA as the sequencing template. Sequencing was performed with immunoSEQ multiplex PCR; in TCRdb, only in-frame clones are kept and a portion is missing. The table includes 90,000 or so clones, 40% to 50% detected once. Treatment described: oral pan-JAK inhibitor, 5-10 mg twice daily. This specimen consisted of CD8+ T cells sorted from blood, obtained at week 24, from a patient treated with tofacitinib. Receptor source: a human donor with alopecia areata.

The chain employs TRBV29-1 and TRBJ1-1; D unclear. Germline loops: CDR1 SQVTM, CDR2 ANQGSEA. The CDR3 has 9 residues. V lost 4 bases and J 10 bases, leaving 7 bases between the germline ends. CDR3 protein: CSVGYGAFF. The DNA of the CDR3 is TGCAGCGTTGGGTATGGAGCTTTCTTT.

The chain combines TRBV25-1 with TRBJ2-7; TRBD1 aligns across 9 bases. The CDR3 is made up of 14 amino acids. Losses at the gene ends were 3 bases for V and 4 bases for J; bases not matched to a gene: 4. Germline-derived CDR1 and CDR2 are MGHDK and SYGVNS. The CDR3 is CASSDGQGLYEQYF. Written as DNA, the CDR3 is TGTGCCAGCAGTGACGGACAGGGGTTGTACGAGCAGTACTTC.

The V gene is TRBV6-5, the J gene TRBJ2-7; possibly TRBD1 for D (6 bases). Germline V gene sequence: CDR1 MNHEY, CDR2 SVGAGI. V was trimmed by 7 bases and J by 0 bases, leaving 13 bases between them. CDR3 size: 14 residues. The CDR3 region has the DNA TGTGCCAGCAAAGTGGGGACATACTCCTACGAGCAGTACTTC. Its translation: CASKVGTYSYEQYF.

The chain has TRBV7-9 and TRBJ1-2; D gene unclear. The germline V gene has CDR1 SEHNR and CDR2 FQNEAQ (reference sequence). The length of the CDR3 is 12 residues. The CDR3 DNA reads TGTGTATTGCTCCCTACTAACTATGGCTACACCTTC. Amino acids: CVLLPTNYGYTF. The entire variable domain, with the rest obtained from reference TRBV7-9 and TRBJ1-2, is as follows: DTGVSQNPRHKITKRGQNVTFRCDPISEHNRLYWYRQTLGQGPEFLTYFQNEAQLEKSRLLSDRFSAERPKGSFSTLEIQRTEQGDSAMYLCVLLPTNYGYTFGSGTRLTVV.

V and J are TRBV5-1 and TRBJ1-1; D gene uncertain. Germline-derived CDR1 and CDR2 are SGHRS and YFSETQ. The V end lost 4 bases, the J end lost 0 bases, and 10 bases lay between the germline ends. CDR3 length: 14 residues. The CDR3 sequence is CASSVSDVNTEAFF. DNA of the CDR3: TGCGCCAGCAGCGTATCGGACGTGAACACTGAAGCTTTCTTT.

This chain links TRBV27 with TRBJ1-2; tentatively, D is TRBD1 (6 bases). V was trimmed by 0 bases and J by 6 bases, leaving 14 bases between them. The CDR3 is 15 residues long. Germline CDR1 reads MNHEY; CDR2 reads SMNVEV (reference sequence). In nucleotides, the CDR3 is TGTGCCAGCAGTTTATCCGAGACAGGAGGCGATGGCTACACCTTC. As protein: CASSLSETGGDGYTF.

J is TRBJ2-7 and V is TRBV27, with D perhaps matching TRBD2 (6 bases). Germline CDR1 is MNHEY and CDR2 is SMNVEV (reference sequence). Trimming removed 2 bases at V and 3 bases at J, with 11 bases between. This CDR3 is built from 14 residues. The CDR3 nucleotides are TGTGCCAGCAGTTTACGGGGGAACATCTACGAGCAGTACTTC. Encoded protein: CASSLRGNIYEQYF.

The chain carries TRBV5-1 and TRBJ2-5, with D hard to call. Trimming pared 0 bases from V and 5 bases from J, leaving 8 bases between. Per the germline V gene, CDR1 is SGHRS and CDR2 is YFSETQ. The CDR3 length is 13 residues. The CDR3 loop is CASSLAPEETQYF. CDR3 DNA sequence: TGCGCCAGCAGCTTGGCCCCCGAGGAGACCCAGTACTTC.

The CDR3 DNA follows: TGTGCCAGCAGTGAACAGGGGCTCACTGAAGCTTTCTTT. Translating gives CASSEQGLTEAFF. The chain combines TRBV25-1 with TRBJ1-1; D is possibly TRBD1 (6 bases). Trimming shortened V by 2 bases and J by 4 bases, and 8 bases separated the two germline ends. CDR1 MGHDK and CDR2 SYGVNS come from the germline V gene. The CDR3 is 13 amino acids.

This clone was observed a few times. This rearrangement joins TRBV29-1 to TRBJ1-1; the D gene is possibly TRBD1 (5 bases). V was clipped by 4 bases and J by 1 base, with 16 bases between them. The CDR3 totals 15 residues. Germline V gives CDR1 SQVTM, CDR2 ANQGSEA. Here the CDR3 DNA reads TGCAGCGTTGTGGGGGGGATTTTGCCGAACACTGAAGCTTTCTTT. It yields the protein CSVVGGILPNTEAFF.

The CDR3 sequence: CASSQGANPGVYEQYF. CDR3 DNA: TGCGCCAGCAGCCAAGGCGCAAATCCGGGAGTTTACGAGCAGTACTTC. The chain has TRBV4-1 and TRBJ2-7; possibly TRBD2 for D (6 bases). V lost 1 base to trimming and J lost 4 bases, with 17 bases between them. Germline CDR1 MGHRA, CDR2 YSYEKL. This CDR3 is built from 16 residues.

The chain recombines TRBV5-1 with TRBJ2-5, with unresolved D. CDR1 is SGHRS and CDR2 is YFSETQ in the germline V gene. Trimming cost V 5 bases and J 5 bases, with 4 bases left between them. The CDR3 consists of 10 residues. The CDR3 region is CASSRETQYF. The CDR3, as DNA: TGCGCCAGCAGTCGGGAGACCCAGTACTTC.

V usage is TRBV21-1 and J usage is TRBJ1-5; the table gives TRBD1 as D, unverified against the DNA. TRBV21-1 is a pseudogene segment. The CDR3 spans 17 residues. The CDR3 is CASSKVGQGEDNQPQHF. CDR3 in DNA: TGTGCCAGCAGCAAAGTAGGACAGGGGGAGGACAATCAGCCCCAGCATTTT.

The DNA for the CDR3 is TGCGCCAGCAGCCAGTTAGCGGGGACGGCCTACGAGCAGTACTTC. Translation gives CASSQLAGTAYEQYF. The chain has TRBV4-1 and TRBJ2-7; 8 positions agree with TRBD2. Per the germline V gene, CDR1 is MGHRA and CDR2 is YSYEKL. J was trimmed by 2 bases and V by 3 bases; bases with no gene match: 6. CDR3 length: 15 amino acids.

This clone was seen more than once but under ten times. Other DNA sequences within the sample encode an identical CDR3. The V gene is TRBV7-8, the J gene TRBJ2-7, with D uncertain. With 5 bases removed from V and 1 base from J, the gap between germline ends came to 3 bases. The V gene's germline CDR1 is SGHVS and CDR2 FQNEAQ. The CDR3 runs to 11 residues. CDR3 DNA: TGTGCCAGCAGCGGGTCCTACGAGCAGTACTTC. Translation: CASSGSYEQYF.

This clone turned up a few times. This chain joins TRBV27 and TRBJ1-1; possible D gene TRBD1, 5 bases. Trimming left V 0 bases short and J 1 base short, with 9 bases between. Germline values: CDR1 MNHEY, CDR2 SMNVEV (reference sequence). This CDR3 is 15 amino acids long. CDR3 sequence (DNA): TGTGCCAGCAGTTTATCGGGGGACGAGAACACTGAAGCTTTCTTT. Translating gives CASSLSGDENTEAFF.

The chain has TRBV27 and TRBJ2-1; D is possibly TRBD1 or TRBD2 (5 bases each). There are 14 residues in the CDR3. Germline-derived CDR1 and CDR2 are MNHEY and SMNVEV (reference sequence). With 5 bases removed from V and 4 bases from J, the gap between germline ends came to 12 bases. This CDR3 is CASSPPGPYNEQFF. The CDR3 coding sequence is TGTGCCAGCAGTCCCCCGGGACCATACAATGAGCAGTTCTTC.

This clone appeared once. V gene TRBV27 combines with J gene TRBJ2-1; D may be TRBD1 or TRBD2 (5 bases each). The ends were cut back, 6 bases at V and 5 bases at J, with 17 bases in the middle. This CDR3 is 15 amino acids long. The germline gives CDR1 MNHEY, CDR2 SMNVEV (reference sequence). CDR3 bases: TGTGCCAGCAGCTGGGGGATCAGCAAGCACAATGAGCAGTTCTTC. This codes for CASSWGISKHNEQFF.

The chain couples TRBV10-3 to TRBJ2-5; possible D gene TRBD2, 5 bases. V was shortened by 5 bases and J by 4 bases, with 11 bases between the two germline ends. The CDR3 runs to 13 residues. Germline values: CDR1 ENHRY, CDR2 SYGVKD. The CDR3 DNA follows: TGTGCCATCAGTACGGGATCTCGAGAGACCCAGTACTTC. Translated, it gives CAISTGSRETQYF.

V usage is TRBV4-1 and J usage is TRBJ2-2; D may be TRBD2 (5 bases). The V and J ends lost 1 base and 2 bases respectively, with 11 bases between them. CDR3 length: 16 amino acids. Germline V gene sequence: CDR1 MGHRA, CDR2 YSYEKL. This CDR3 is CASSQAGSPNTGELFF. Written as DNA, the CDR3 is TGCGCCAGCAGCCAAGCGGGGAGTCCCAACACCGGGGAGCTGTTTTTT.

The DNA of the CDR3 is TGTGCCAGCAGCAGGACTGAACGAGAGCAGTACTTC. This gives the protein CASSRTEREQYF. V is TRBV6-6 and J is TRBJ2-7; D is possibly TRBD2 (5 bases). CDR1 MNHNY and CDR2 SVGAGI come from the germline V gene (reference sequence). V lost 6 bases to trimming and J lost 7 bases, with 13 bases between them. The CDR3 is 12 residues long.

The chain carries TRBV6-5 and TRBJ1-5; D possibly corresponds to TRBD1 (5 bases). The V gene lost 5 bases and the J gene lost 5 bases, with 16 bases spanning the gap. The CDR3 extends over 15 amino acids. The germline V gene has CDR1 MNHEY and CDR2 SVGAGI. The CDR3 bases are TGTGCCAGCAGTACTGGGACGGCAGGTGATCAGCCCCAGCATTTT. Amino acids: CASSTGTAGDQPQHF.

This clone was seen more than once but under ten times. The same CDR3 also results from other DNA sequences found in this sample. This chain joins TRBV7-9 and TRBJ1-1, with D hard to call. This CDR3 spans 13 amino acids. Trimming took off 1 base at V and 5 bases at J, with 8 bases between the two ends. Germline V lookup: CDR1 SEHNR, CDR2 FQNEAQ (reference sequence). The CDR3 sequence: CASSLGYGTEAFF. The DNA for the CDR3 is TGTGCCAGCAGCTTAGGGTATGGGACTGAAGCTTTCTTT.

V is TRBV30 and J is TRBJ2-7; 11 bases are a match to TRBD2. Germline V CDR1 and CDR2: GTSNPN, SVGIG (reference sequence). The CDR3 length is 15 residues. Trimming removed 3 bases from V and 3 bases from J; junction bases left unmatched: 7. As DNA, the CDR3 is TGTGCCTGGAGCGATGGGACTAGCGGTAACTACGAGCAGTACTTC. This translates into CAWSDGTSGNYEQYF.

The CDR3 here is CASTDRDTEQYF. The CDR3 coding sequence is TGTGCCAGCACCGATAGGGATACCGAGCAGTACTTC. The rearrangement uses TRBV7-2 and TRBJ2-7; no reliable D call. The CDR3 is made up of 12 amino acids. Germline V lookup: CDR1 SGHTA, CDR2 FQGNSA. V was trimmed by 7 bases and J by 6 bases, leaving 13 bases between them.

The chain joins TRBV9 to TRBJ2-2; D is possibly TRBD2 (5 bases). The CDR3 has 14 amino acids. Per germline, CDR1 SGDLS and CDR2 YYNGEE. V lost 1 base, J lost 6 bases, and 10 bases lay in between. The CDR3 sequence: CASSVTGMAGELFF. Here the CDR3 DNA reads TGTGCCAGCAGCGTAACCGGGATGGCCGGGGAGCTGTTTTTT.

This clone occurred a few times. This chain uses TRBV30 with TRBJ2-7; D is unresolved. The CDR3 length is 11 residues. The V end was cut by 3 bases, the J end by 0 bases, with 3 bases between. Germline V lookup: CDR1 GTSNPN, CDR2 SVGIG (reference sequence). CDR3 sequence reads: CAWRHSYEQYF. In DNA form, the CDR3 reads TGTGCCTGGAGGCACTCCTACGAGCAGTACTTC.